The clone carrying this T cell receptor (beta chain) appeared once. V lost 4 bases and J lost 0, with 14 bases in between. Germline V lookup: CDR1 MRHNA, CDR2 SNTAGT. This CDR3 is built from 16 residues. Authors' data handling: For nucleated cells, counts were estimated from reference gene primer amplification. The protocol was immunoSEQ multiplex PCR, while the TCRdb copy is restricted to in-frame clones and leaves out a portion. The V and J calls and clone size are taken from that table; D and trimming were inferred from the DNA. The sample has 65,000 to 90,000 clones; about nine tenths are singletons. This sample was taken from a study of blood T cell repertoires in COVID-19. Looking at the study overall: Material from acute and convalescent COVID-19 was sourced from the United States, Italy and Spain.

This receptor was taken from a woman aged 80 or over with acute or convalescent COVID-19. The V and J genes are TRBV6-4 and TRBJ2-3; D is unresolved. Sequenced material: peripheral blood. The CDR3 DNA follows: TGTGCCAGCAGTGTCCAATCGTCGCAGAGCACAGATACGCAGTATTTT. Residues: CASSVQSSQSTDTQYF.